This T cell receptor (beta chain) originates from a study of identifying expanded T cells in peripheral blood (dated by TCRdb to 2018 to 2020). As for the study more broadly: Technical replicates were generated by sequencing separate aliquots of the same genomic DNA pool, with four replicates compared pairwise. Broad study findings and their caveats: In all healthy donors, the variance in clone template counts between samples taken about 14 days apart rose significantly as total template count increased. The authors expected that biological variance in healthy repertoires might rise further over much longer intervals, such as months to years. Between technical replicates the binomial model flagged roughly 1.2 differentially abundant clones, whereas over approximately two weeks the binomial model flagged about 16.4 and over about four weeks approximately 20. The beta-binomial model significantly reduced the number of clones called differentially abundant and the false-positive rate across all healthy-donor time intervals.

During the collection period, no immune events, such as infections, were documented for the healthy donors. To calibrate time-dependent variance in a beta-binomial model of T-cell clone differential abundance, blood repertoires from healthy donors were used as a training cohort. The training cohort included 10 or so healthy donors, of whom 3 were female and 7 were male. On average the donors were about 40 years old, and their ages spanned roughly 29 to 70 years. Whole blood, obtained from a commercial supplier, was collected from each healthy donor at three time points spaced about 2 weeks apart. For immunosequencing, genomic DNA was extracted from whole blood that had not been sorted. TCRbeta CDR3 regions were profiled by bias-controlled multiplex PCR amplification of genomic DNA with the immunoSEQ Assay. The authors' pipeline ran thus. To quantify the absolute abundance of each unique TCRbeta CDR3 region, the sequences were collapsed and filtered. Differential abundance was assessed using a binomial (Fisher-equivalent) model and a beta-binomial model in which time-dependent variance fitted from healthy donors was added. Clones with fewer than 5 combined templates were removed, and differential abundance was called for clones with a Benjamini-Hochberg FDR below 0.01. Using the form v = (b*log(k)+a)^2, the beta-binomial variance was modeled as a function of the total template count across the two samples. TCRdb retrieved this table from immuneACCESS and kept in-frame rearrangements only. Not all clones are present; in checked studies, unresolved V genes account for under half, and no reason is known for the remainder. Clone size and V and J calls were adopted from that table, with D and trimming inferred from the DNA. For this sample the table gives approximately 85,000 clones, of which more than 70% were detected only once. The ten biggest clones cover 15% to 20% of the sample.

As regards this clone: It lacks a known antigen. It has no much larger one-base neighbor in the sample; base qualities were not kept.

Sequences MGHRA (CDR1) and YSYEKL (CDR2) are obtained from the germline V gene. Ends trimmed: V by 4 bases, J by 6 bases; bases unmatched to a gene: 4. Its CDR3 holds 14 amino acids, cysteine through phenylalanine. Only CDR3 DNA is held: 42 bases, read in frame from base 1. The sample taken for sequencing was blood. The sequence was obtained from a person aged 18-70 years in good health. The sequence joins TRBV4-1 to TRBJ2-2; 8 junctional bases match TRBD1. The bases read TGCGCCAGCAGCCCGCAGGGGGCGTCCGGGGAGCTGTTTTTT. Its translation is CASSPQGASGELFF.